The rows below give T cell receptor beta chains drawn from one sample of a study of technical replicates of blood from several donors. Sequencing was performed with immunoSEQ multiplex PCR; in TCRdb, only in-frame clones are kept and a portion is missing. Of roughly 80,000 clones in the sample, approximately 94% are singletons; the top ten hold about 0.37%. The sequenced sample was T cells isolated from PBMCs. The receptors derive from a human donor in good health. Both conserved end residues are part of each CDR3. The order of the fields is D gene, J gene, V gene, clone size, CDR3 DNA, CDR3 protein. A D gene is named only where the DNA matches it firmly. Expanded clones are given a class, and other clones once, few, many or no size at all.

TRBD2 TRBJ2-7 TRBV7-9 - TGTGCCAGCAGCCCTTATCTGAACCTAGCGGGTTTTACCTACGAGCAGTACTTC CASSPYLNLAGFTYEQYF
- TRBJ2-5 TRBV5-1 - TGCGCCAGCAGTCAAGGTCCGGGTGGAGAGACCCAGTACTTC CASSQGPGGETQYF
- TRBJ1-5 TRBV7-9 - TGTGCCAGCAGCTTAGTAACTGGGAGGAGTCAGCCCCAGCATTTT CASSLVTGRSQPQHF
- TRBJ2-3 TRBV7-2 - TGTGCCAGCAGCTTAGCGGCCGGGAGTTCGGATACGCAGTATTTT CASSLAAGSSDTQYF
- TRBJ2-1 TRBV6-1 - TGTGCCAGCTGGGGGACTCGTTATTGGAATGAGCAGTTCTTC CASWGTRYWNEQFF
- TRBJ1-2 TRBV29-1 once TGCAGCGTAGGATTGGGCTTTGGCTACACCTTC CSVGLGFGYTF
- TRBJ2-2 TRBV4-2 once TGTGCCAGCAGCCAAGAAGAACTCACGAACACCGGGGAGCTGTTTTTT CASSQEELTNTGELFF
TRBD1 TRBJ2-1 TRBV29-1 - TGCAGCGTTGGGCCGGGACAGGTCTACAATGAGCAGTTCTTC CSVGPGQVYNEQFF
TRBD1 TRBJ2-7 TRBV27 - TGTGCCAGCAACTTTATAGACAGGGCCCACGAGCAGTACTTC CASNFIDRAHEQYF
- TRBJ2-1 TRBV4-2 once TGTGCCAGCAGCCAAGTTTTACTCTCCTACAATGAGCAGTTCTTC CASSQVLLSYNEQFF
- TRBJ1-2 TRBV19 - TGTGCCAGTAGTATAGGGGCTGGATACTATGGCTACACCTTC CASSIGAGYYGYTF
- TRBJ2-5 TRBV9 - TGTGCCAGCAGCGTAGGCGGTGGTGAGACCCAGTACTTC CASSVGGGETQYF
- TRBJ2-7 TRBV28 - TGTGCCAGCACCTCTACCTACGAGCAGTACTTC CASTSTYEQYF
TRBD2 TRBJ2-2 TRBV25-1 - TGTGCCAGCAGTTCAGCGGGAGGCGCCACCGGGGAGCTGTTTTTT CASSSAGGATGELFF
- TRBJ2-7 TRBV7-9 - TGTGCCAGCGATGGGCAGAGCTACGAGCAGTACTTC CASDGQSYEQYF
TRBD1 TRBJ2-4 TRBV28 - TGTGCCAGCAGTCAAACTGGACAGGCTTACATTCAGTACTTC CASSQTGQAYIQYF
- TRBJ1-4 TRBV9 - TGTGCCAGCAGCGGGGGCACTAATGAAAAACTGTTTTTT CASSGGTNEKLFF
- TRBJ2-3 TRBV7-3 - TGTGCCAGCAGCGACACTGGGGGGACTACGCAGTATTTT CASSDTGGTTQYF
TRBD2 TRBJ2-3 TRBV7-9 - TGTGCCAGCAGCTTATACGGACTAGCTGACGATACGCAGTATTTT CASSLYGLADDTQYF
- TRBJ2-1 TRBV7-2 - TGTGCCAGCAGCTTAGGCCTACCGCTTTACAATGAGCAGTTCTTC CASSLGLPLYNEQFF
- TRBJ1-5 TRBV5-4 - TGTGCCAGCAGCAACGGGGGTTGGGACAATCAGCCCCAGCATTTT CASSNGGWDNQPQHF
- TRBJ2-2 TRBV30 - TGTGCCTGGACGTGGGTCAGGGGGGAGCTGTTTTTT CAWTWVRGELFF
TRBD1 TRBJ1-1 TRBV4-1 few TGCGCCAGCAGCCATCGGGACAGGGTATTAACTGAAGCTTTCTTT CASSHRDRVLTEAFF
TRBD2 TRBJ2-7 TRBV28 - TGTGCCAGCAGACTAGCGGGAGAGGACGAGCAGTACTTC CASRLAGEDEQYF
TRBD2 TRBJ2-1 TRBV7-9 - TGTGCCAGCAGCTTAGGAGCGGGAGGGGGTAATGAGCAGTTCTTC CASSLGAGGGNEQFF
- TRBJ1-1 TRBV4-3 - TGCGCCAGCAGCCATTTGGGGGCAAACACTGAAGCTTTCTTT CASSHLGANTEAFF
TRBD2 TRBJ2-5 TRBV9 - TGTGCCAGCAATCCAGCGGGAAGTCGACAAGAGACCCAGTACTTC CASNPAGSRQETQYF
- TRBJ1-1 TRBV30 once TGTGCCTGGAGCCAAGAACAGAACACTGAAGCTTTCTTT CAWSQEQNTEAFF
- TRBJ1-2 TRBV16 - TGTGCCAGCAGCCAATCAACCGAGTATGGCTACACCTTC CASSQSTEYGYTF
TRBD2 TRBJ2-7 TRBV6-6 once TGTGCCAGCAGTTACTGGGGGGGGGAGCGGGATTGGCAGTACTTC CASSYWGGERDWQYF
- TRBJ2-3 TRBV5-1 - TGCGCCAGCAGCCATAGCGGAACGATCTCAGATACGCAGTATTTT CASSHSGTISDTQYF
TRBD1 TRBJ1-5 TRBV7-9 - TGTGCCAGCAGCGGGGGACAGGGGAATGCGCCCCAGCATTTT CASSGGQGNAPQHF
- TRBJ1-5 TRBV10-2 - TGCGCCAGCAGTGAGTCGACGAGGGCCTCCAATCAGCCCCAGCATTTT CASSESTRASNQPQHF
TRBD2 TRBJ2-1 TRBV5-1 - TGCGCCAGCAGCAACCCCGGGACTAGCCGGTCTAATGAGCAGTTCTTC CASSNPGTSRSNEQFF
- TRBJ2-1 TRBV27 - TGTGCCAGTAGGACAGACTTTTACAATGAGCAGTTCTTC CASRTDFYNEQFF
- TRBJ2-2 TRBV30 - TGTGCCTGGAGTGGGACAGCGACCGGGGAGCTGTTTTTT CAWSGTATGELFF
TRBD1 TRBJ2-7 TRBV29-1 - TGCAGCGTTGGTACAGGGGGCCGCGAGCAGTACTTC CSVGTGGREQYF
- TRBJ1-2 TRBV5-1 - TGCGCCAGCAGCTTGGAAGGGGATTCCTATGGCTACACCTTC CASSLEGDSYGYTF
- TRBJ2-2 TRBV9 - TGTGCCAGCACTCAGGGGAACACCGGGGAGCTGTTTTTT CASTQGNTGELFF
- TRBJ2-5 TRBV5-8 - TGTGCCAGCAGCTTATGGGGGGACGGACAAGAGACCCAGTACTTC CASSLWGDGQETQYF
TRBD1 TRBJ1-1 TRBV10-1 - TGCGCCAGCAGCTTGACAGGGTCGGGCACTGAAGCTTTCTTT CASSLTGSGTEAFF
- TRBJ2-3 TRBV5-1 - TGCGCCAGCAGCCCCGGACATGACACAGATACGCAGTATTTT CASSPGHDTDTQYF
- TRBJ1-5 TRBV30 once TGTGCCTTACGACACGGCGTCAATCAGCCCCAGCATTTT CALRHGVNQPQHF
- TRBJ2-7 TRBV7-2 - TGTGCCAGCAGCTTGGTCCTTTGGAGCGTATTAAACTACGAGCAGTACTTC CASSLVLWSVLNYEQYF
- TRBJ2-2 TRBV7-2 - TGTGCCAGCAGCTTAGCACTCACGGGCAGGGTTATCACCGGGGAGCTGTTTTTT CASSLALTGRVITGELFF